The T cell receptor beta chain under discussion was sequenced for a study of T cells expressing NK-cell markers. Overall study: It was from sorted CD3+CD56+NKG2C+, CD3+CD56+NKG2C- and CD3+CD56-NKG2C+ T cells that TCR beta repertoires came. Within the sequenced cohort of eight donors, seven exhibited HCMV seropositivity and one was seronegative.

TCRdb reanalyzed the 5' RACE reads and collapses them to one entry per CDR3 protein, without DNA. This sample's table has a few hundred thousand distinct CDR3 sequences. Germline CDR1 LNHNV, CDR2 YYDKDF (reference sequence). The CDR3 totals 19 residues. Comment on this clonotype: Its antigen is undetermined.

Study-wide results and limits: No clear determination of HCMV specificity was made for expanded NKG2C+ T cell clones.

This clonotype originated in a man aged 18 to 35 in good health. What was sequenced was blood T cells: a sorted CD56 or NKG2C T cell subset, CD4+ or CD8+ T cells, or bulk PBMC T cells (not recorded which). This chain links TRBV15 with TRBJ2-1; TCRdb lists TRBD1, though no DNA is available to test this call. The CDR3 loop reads CATSRDQGTGGLSYNEQFF.